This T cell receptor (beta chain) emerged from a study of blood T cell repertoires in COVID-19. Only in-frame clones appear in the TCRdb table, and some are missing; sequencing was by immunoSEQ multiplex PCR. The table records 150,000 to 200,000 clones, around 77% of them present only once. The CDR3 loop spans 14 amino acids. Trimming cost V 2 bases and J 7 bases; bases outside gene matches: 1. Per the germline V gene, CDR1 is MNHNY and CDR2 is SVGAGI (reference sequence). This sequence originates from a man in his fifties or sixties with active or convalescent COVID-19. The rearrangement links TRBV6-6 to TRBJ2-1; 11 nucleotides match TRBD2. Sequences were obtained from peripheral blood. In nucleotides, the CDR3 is TGTGCCAGCAGTTACACTAGCGGGAGTAATGAGCAGTTCTTC. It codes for CASSYTSGSNEQFF.